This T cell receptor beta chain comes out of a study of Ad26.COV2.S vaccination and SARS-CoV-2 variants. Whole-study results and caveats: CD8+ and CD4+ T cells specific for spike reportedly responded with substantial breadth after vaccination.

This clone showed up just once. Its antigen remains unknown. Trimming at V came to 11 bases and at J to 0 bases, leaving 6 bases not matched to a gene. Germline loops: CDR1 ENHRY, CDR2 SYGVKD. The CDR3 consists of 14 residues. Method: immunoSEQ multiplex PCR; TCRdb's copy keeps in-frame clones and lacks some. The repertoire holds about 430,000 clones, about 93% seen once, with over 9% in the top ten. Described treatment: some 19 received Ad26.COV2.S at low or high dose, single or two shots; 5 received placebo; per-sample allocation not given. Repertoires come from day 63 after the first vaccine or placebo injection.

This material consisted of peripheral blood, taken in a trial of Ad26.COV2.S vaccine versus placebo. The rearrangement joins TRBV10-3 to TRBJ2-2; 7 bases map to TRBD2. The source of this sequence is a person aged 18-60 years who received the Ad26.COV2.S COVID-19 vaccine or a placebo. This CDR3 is CAATSDSNTGELFF. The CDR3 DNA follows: TGTGCCGCTACTAGCGATTCGAACACCGGGGAGCTGTTTTTT.